The text below deals with one T cell receptor beta chain. The antigen is undetermined. These data are taken from a study of cytomegalovirus exposure and HLA in healthy donors. V lost 5 bases and J 4 bases, leaving 11 bases between the germline ends. In germline, CDR1 is MNHEY, CDR2 SVGAGI. The CDR3 consists of 14 residues. The study, taken as a whole, reports: Usually a TCR sequence was rare, but some public TCRs were found in many donors.

Both 60 Vbeta primers and 13 Jbeta primers went into the PCR. Sequencing used immunoSEQ multiplex PCR; TCRdb keeps in-frame clones, though not all of them. The sample lists approximately 58,000 clones; around 83% were seen once. This chain links TRBV6-5 with TRBJ2-2; the D is unclear. This receptor was obtained from a man aged 25 to 40 in good health and CMV-seronegative. Sequencing input: PBMCs. The CDR3 DNA sequence: TGTGCCAGCAGTAAAGCCACCCTCACCGGGGAGCTGTTTTTT. Translated: CASSKATLTGELFF.